This TCR beta chain was found in a study of control samples from healthy donors and cancer patients. The sample holds one count of this clone. One end of the junction does not line up with germline, which may come from a read error. This sample also contains other DNA sequences that code for the same CDR3. Method: immunoSEQ multiplex PCR; TCRdb's copy keeps in-frame clones and lacks some. The repertoire includes around 43,000 clones, about 94% of them detected once, and about 3.5% sits in the top ten. CDR1 and CDR2 from the germline V gene are SGHTA and FQGNSA. The CDR3 extends over 14 amino acids. This TCR was sampled from a woman aged 50 to 60 in good health. Sequenced input: blood. J is TRBJ1-1 and V is TRBV7-2, with D perhaps TRBD1 (5 bases). The CDR3 DNA sequence: TGTGCCAGCAGCCCACCCCACAGGAACACTGAAGCTTTTTTT. This gives the protein CASSPPHRNTEAFF.